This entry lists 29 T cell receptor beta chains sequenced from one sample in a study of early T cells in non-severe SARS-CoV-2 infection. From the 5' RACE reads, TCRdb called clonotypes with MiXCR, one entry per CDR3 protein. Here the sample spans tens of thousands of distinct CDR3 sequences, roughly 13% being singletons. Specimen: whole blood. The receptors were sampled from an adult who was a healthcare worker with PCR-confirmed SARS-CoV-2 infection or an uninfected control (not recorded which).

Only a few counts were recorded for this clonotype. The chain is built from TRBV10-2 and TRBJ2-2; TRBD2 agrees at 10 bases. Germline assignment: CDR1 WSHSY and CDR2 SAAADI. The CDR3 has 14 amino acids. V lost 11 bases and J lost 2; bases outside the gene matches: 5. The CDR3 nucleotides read TGCGCCGGCTCACTAGCGGGAAACACCGGGGAGCTGTTTTTT. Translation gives CAGSLAGNTGELFF.

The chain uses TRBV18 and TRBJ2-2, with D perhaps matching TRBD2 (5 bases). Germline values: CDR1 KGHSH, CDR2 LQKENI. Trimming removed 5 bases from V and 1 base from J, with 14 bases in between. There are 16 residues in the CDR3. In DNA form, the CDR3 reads TGTGCCAGCTCAGCTCTAGGAGCGGAGAACACCGGGGAGCTGTTTTTT. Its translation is CASSALGAENTGELFF.

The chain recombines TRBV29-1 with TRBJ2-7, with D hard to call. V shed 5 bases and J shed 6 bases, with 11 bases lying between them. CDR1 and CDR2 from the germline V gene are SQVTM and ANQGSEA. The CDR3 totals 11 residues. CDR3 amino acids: CSVSRNSEQYF. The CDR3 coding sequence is TGCAGCGTTTCGAGGAACTCCGAGCAGTACTTC.

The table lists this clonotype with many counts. The CDR3 coding sequence is TGTGCAAGTCGCCCACACAGGGATTTGGAATCCTACAATGAGCAGTTCTTC. This encodes CASRPHRDLESYNEQFF. The chain joins TRBV12-2 to TRBJ2-1; TRBD1, the table's D call, lacks a check against the DNA. TRBV12-2 is given as a pseudogene. The CDR3 length is 17 residues.

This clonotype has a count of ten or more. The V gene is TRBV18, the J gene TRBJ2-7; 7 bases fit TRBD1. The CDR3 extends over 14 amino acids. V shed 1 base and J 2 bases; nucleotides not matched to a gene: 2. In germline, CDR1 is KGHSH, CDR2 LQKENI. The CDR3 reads CASSPQGATYEQYF. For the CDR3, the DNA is TGTGCCAGCTCACCACAGGGGGCAACCTACGAGCAGTACTTC.

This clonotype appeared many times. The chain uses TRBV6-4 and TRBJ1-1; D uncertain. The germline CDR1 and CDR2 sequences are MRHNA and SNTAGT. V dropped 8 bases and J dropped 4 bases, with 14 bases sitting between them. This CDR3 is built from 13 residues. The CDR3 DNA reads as TGTGCCAGCTCCGTTCGGTTCGGCACTGAAGCTTTCTTT. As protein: CASSVRFGTEAFF.

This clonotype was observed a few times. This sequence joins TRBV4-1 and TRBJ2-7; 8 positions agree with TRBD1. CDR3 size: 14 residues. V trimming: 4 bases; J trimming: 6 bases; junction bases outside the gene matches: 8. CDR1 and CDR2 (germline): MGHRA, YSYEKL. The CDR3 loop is CASSPRQGMREQYF. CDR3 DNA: TGCGCCAGCAGCCCCCGACAGGGGATGCGCGAGCAGTACTTC.

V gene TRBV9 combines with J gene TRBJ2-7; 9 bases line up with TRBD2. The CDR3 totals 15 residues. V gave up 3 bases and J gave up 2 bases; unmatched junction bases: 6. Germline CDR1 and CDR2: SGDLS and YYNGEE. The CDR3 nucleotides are TGTGCCAGCAGCGCAGAACCTAGCGGGGCCTACGAGCAGTACTTC. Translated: CASSAEPSGAYEQYF.

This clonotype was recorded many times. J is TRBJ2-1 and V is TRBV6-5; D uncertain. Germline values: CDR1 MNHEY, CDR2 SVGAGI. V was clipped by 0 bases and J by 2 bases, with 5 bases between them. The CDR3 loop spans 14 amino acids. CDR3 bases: TGTGCCAGCAGTTACTCTATTACCTACAATGAGCAGTTCTTC. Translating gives CASSYSITYNEQFF.

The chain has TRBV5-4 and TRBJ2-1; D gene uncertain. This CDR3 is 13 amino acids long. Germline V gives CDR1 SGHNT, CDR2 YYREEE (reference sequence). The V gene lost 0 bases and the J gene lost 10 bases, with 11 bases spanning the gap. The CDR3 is CASSLGFLEEQFF. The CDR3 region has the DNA TGTGCCAGCAGCTTGGGGTTTTTAGAGGAGCAGTTCTTC.

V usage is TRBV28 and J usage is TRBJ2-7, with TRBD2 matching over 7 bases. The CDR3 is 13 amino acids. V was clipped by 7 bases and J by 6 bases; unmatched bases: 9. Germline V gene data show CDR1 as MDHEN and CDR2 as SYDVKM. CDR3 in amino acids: CASISSPGGEQYF. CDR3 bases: TGTGCCAGCATCTCTTCCCCGGGGGGCGAGCAGTACTTC. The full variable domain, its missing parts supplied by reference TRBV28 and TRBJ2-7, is DVKVTQSSRYLVKRTGEKVFLECVQDMDHENMFWYRQDPGLGLRLIYFSYDVKMKEKGDIPEGYSVSREKKERFSLILESASTNQTSMYLCASISSPGGEQYFGPGTRLTVT.

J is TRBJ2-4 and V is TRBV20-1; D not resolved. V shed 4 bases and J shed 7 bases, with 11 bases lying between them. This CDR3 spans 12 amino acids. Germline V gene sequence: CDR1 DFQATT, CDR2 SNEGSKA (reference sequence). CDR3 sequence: CSAKFMGNIQYF. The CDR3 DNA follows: TGCAGTGCTAAATTCATGGGTAACATTCAGTACTTC.

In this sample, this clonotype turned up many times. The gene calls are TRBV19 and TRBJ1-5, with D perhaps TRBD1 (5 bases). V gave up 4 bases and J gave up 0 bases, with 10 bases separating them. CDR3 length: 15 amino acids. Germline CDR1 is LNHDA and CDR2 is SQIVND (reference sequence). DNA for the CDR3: TGTGCCAGTAGTACCCTACAGGATAGCAATCAGCCCCAGCATTTT. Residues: CASSTLQDSNQPQHF.

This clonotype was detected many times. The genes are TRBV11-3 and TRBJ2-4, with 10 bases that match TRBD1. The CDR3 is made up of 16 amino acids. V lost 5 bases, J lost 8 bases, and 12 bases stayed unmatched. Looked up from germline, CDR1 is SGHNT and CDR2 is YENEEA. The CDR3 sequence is CASSPRTGTGVDIQYF. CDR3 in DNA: TGTGCCAGCAGCCCCAGAACCGGGACAGGGGTGGACATTCAGTACTTC.

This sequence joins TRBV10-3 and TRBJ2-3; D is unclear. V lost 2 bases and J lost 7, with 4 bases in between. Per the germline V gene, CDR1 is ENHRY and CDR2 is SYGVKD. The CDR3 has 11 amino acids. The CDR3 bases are TGTGCCATCAGTGAGACTAATACGCAGTATTTT. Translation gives CAISETNTQYF.

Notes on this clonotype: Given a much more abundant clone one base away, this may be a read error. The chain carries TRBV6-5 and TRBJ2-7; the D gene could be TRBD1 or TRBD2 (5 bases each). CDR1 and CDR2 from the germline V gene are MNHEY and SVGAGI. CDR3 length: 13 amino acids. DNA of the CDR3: TGTGCCAGCAGTTACTCAGGGACCTACGAGCAGCACTTC. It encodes CASSYSGTYEQHF.

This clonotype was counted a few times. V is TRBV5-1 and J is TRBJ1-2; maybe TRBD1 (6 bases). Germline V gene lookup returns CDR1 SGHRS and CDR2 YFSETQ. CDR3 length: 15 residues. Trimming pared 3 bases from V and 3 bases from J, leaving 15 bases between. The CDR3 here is CASSYQPGADYGYTF. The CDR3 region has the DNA TGCGCCAGCAGCTACCAACCGGGGGCTGACTATGGCTACACCTTC.

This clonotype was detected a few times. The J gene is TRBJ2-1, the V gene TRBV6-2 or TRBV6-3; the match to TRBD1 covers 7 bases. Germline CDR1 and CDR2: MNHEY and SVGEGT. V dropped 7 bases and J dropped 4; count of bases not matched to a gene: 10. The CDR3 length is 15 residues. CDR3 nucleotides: TGTGCCAGCAATACAGGGGTGAGAACATACAATGAGCAGTTCTTC. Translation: CASNTGVRTYNEQFF.

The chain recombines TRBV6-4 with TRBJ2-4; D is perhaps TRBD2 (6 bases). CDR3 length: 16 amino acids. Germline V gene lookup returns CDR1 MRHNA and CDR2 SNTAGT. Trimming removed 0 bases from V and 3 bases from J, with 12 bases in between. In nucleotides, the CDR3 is TGTGCCAGCAGTGACTCGGCGGGGCCCGACAAAAACATTCAGTACTTC. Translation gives CASSDSAGPDKNIQYF.

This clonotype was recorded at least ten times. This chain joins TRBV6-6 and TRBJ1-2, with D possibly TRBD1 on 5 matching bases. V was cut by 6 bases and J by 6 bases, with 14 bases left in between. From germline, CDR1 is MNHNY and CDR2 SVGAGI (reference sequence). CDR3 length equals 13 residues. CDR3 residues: CASSLQGPNGYTF. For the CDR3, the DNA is TGTGCCAGCAGCCTCCAGGGTCCAAATGGCTACACCTTC.

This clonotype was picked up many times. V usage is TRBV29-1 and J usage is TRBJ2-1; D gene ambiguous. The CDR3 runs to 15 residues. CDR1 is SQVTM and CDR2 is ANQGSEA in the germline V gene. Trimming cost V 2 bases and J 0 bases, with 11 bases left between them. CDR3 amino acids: CSVETPGRSYNEQFF. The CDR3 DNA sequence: TGCAGCGTTGAAACGCCGGGCCGCTCCTACAATGAGCAGTTCTTC.

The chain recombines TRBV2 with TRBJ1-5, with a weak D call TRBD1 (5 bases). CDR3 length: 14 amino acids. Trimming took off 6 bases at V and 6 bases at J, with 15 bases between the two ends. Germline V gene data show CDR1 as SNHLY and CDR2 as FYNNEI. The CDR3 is CASREFGGGQPQHF. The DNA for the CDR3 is TGTGCCAGCAGGGAGTTTGGGGGGGGTCAGCCCCAGCATTTT.

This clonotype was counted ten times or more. The CDR3 coding sequence is TGTGCCACCAGTGATACCAACACCAATCAGCCCCAGCATTTT. Encoded protein: CATSDTNTNQPQHF. The rearrangement joins TRBV24-1 to TRBJ1-5; no clear D. The V and J ends lost 3 bases and 3 bases respectively, with 8 bases between them. Germline CDR1 and CDR2: KGHDR and SFDVKD. This CDR3 contains 14 residues.

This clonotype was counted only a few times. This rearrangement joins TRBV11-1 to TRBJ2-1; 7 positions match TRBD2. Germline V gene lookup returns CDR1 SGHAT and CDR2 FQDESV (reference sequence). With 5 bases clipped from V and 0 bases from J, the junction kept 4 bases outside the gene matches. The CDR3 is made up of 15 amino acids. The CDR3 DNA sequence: TGTGCCAGCAGCCCTAGCGGTCCCTCCTACAATGAGCAGTTCTTC. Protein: CASSPSGPSYNEQFF.

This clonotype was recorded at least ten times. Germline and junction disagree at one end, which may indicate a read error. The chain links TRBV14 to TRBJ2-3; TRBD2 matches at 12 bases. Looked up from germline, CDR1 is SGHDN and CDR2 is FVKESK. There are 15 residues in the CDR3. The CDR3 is CASSQDTPLAGGRNF. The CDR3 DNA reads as TGTGCCAGCAGCCAAGACACCCCCCTAGCGGGAGGGAGGAATTTT.

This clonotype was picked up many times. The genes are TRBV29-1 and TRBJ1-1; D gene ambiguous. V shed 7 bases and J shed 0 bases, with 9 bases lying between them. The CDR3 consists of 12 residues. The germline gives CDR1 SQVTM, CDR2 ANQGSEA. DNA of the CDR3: TGCAGCGCTGACCGACTGAACACTGAAGCTTTCTTT. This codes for CSADRLNTEAFF.

The CDR3 bases are TGCGCCAGCAGCTTGGCCGGGACAGGGGAGGAAAAACTGTTTTTT. Translating gives CASSLAGTGEEKLFF. This chain connects TRBV5-1 to TRBJ1-4, with 10 bases fitting TRBD1. Per germline, CDR1 SGHRS and CDR2 YFSETQ. The CDR3 totals 15 residues. V was pared by 0 bases and J by 8 bases, with 4 bases of the junction left unmatched.

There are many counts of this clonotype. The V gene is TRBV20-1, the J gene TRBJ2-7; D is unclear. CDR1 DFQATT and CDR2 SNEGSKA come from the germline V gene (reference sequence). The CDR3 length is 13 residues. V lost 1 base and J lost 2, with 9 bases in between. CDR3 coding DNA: TGCAGTGCTAGAGTTCTCCTTCCCTACGAGCAGTACTTC. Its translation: CSARVLLPYEQYF.

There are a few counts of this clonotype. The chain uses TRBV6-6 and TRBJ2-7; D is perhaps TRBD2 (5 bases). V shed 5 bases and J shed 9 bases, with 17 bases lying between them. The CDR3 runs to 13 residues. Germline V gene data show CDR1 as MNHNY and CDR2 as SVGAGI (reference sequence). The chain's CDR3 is CASSNGGRLLQYF. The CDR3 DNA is TGTGCCAGCAGTAATGGAGGTCGTCTATTGCAGTACTTC.